What follows are 7 T cell receptor beta chains derived from one specimen sequenced in a study of cytomegalovirus exposure and HLA in healthy donors. Primers for the PCR totalled 60 Vbeta and 13 Jbeta. Generated by immunoSEQ multiplex PCR, the TCRdb table keeps only in-frame clones and is missing some. This sample yields 150,000 or so clones, of which almost 80% are seen a single time; less than 8% belongs to the top ten. The sequencing input was PBMCs. The receptors come from a woman between 35 and 50 years old in good health and CMV-seropositive.

This clone has more than one count but fewer than ten. This chain joins TRBV11-2 and TRBJ1-1, with TRBD1 matching over 9 bases. The V gene end was trimmed by 5 bases and the J gene end by 7 bases; junction bases not matched to a gene: 2. This CDR3 has 12 residues. CDR1 and CDR2 (germline): SGHAT, FQNNGV. The CDR3 DNA sequence: TGTGCCAGCAGCCGGACAGGGGATGAAGCTTTCTTT. Its protein product is CASSRTGDEAFF.

The gene calls are TRBV7-6 and TRBJ1-2; 8 positions match TRBD1. J gave up 8 bases and V 6 bases, and 8 bases lay outside the gene matches. The CDR3 contains 13 residues. In germline, CDR1 is SGHVS, CDR2 FNYEAQ. The CDR3 coding sequence is TGTGCCAGCAGTCGACCCGGGACAGGCGGCTACACCTTC. Its translation is CASSRPGTGGYTF.

In this sample, this clone turned up once. V is TRBV7-9 and J is TRBJ2-3; D gene uncertain. The germline V gene encodes CDR1 SEHNR and CDR2 FQNEAQ (reference sequence). V was shortened by 1 base and J by 0 bases, with 8 bases between the two germline ends. The CDR3 length is 15 residues. This chain's CDR3 is CASSLGDPSTDTQYF. The CDR3 bases are TGTGCCAGCAGCTTAGGAGATCCTAGCACAGATACGCAGTATTTT.

Points on this clone: The junction differs from germline at one of its ends, possibly a read error. The rearrangement joins TRBV10-3 to TRBJ1-1, with 8 bases aligning to TRBD1. Germline V gives CDR1 ENHRY, CDR2 SYGVKD. The CDR3 spans 14 residues. In nucleotides, the CDR3 is TGTGCCATCAGGCCGGACAGGGCGAACGCTGAAGCTTTCTTT. Translated: CAIRPDRANAEAFF.

The gene calls are TRBV5-4 and TRBJ2-3; maybe TRBD1 (6 bases). V dropped 4 bases and J dropped 3 bases, with 21 bases sitting between them. The CDR3 extends over 17 amino acids. Germline V gene sequence: CDR1 SGHNT, CDR2 YYREEE (reference sequence). The CDR3 DNA sequence: TGTGCCAGCAGCCTCCACCGGGACACCAAAGGGACAGATACGCAGTATTTT. Residues: CASSLHRDTKGTDTQYF.

This clone occurred a few times. The J gene is TRBJ2-3, the V gene TRBV4-2; no clear D gene. V lost 0 bases and J lost 6, with 16 bases in between. From germline, CDR1 is LGHNA and CDR2 YNFKEQ. The CDR3 extends over 16 amino acids. The CDR3, as DNA: TGTGCCAGCAGCCAAGATATGGTGGTCACTTCGGATACGCAGTATTTT. It yields the protein CASSQDMVVTSDTQYF.

CDR3 DNA: TGTGCCAGCAACTTAGCGGGGTCGACAGATACGCAGTATTTT. Its protein product is CASNLAGSTDTQYF. The rearrangement links TRBV6-5 to TRBJ2-3; 8 bases match TRBD2. This CDR3 comprises 14 residues. The V gene's germline CDR1 is MNHEY and CDR2 SVGAGI. The ends lost 7 bases at V and 3 bases at J; junction bases unmatched: 6.